The sequence of this T cell receptor (beta chain) was determined in a study of T cell repertoires in cytomegalovirus infection (dated by TCRdb to the late 2010s). Describing the broader study: Because public TCR beta signatures pointed to carriage of CMV infection together with the matching HLA type, the HLA type of each donor mattered for the analysis. General conclusions and limits of the study: The ex vivo response was dominated by HLA-C-restricted CMV-specific TCR beta clonotypes, which also provided the single most frequent clonotype in two of eight donors. Cumulative frequency of public TCR beta family members discriminated carriers of CMV infection plus the relevant HLA type in this cohort and an independent roughly 350-donor cohort.

At the junction V is shortened by 6 bases and J by 12 bases, with 17 bases in between. The CDR3 has 12 amino acids, counting the end cysteine and phenylalanine. Only the CDR3 DNA is retained, 36 bases long and in frame from the first base. For CDR1 and CDR2, the germline V gene (reference sequence) lists LNHDA and SQIVND. Sequencing was performed on an Illumina HiSeq 1500. In TCRdb, the public reads were trimmed at Q25 with fastp and aligned with MiXCR, with productive beta chains retained. Rows with one shared CDR3 protein collapse into an entry with the most common genes and DNA. For this sample there are some 240,000 distinct CDR3 sequences; about 18% appear just once. Roughly half of the sample lies in the top ten. As concerns this clonotype: The antigen this receptor binds is unknown. No base quality information exists; no much larger clone differs at one position.

The receptor was derived from a human donor in good health (CMV status not recorded). Some clones in this sample may be carry-over from other donors' samples. Sequenced: CD8+ T cells from PBMCs. The rearranged segments are TRBV19 and TRBJ1-2, with no reliable assignment of the D segment. The CDR3 reads as follows: CASSTAPGYNTF. The nucleotide sequence is given as TGTGCCAGTAGCACCGCCCCGGGGTACAACACCTTC. Outside the CDR3, residues come from the reference TRBV19 and TRBJ1-2 proteins, so the full variable domain is: DGGITQSPKYLFRKEGQNVTLSCEQNLNHDAMYWYRQDPGQGLRLIYYSQIVNDFQKGDIAEGYSVSREKKESFPLTVTSAQKNPTAFYLCASSTAPGYNTFGSGTRLTVV.